The rows below give T cell receptor beta chains drawn from one sample of a study of T-cell memory formation after mild COVID-19. A single record per CDR3 protein comes from TCRdb applying MiXCR to the 5' RACE reads. The data show over 12,000 distinct CDR3 sequences, approximately 19% seen once. Material for sequencing was PBMCs or a T cell subset sorted from them (not recorded which). The receptors shown here come from an adult woman who had mild COVID-19 (a few samples of this study predate the infection). Cell type and time point are not known. CDR3s include the opening cysteine and the closing phenylalanine or tryptophan. D genes are given only for firm matches. Expanded clones are given a class, and other clones once, few, many or no size at all.

v_call	d_call	clone_size	j_call	cdr3_aa	cdr3_nt
TRBV6-5	NA	many	TRBJ2-1	CASSYGYHEQFF	TGTGCCAGCAGTTACGGGTATCATGAGCAGTTCTTC
TRBV12-3/TRBV12-4	NA	NA	TRBJ1-5	CASRSGESNQPQHF	TGTGCCAGCAGGTCTGGGGAGAGCAATCAGCCCCAGCATTTT
TRBV3-1	NA	many	TRBJ2-1	CASSTPELNNEQFF	TGTGCCAGCAGCACTCCGGAGCTTAACAATGAGCAGTTCTTC
TRBV30	TRBD1	many	TRBJ1-1	CAWRGQGATEAFF	TGTGCCTGGAGGGGACAGGGGGCCACTGAAGCTTTCTTT
TRBV12-3/TRBV12-4	TRBD2	many	TRBJ2-5	CASSLPASGKETQYF	TGTGCCAGCAGTCTACCTGCTAGCGGAAAAGAGACCCAGTACTTC
TRBV6-5	NA	many	TRBJ1-1	CASSQTPFTEAFF	TGTGCCAGCAGCCAAACTCCCTTCACTGAAGCTTTCTTT
TRBV23-1	NA	many	TRBJ1-1	CASSHPKADLLNTEAFF	TGCGCCAGCAGTCACCCGAAAGCGGATTTATTGAACACTGAAGCTTTCTTT
TRBV7-2	TRBD2	many	TRBJ2-5	CASSWTSGTSETQYF	TGTGCCAGCAGTTGGACTAGCGGGACTAGTGAGACCCAGTACTTC
TRBV7-9	TRBD1	NA	TRBJ2-5	CASSWDRRRETQYF	TGTGCCAGCAGCTGGGACAGGAGAAGAGAGACCCAGTACTTC
TRBV6-6	NA	NA	TRBJ2-1	CAGREVENNEQFF	TGTGCCGGAAGAGAAGTAGAAAACAATGAGCAGTTCTTC
TRBV4-3	TRBD2	NA	TRBJ2-3	CASSHDLGEGDTQYF	TGCGCCAGCAGCCACGACCTCGGGGAGGGAGATACGCAGTATTTT
TRBV29-1	TRBD2	NA	TRBJ2-3	CSVLGLAGVSYASGADTQYF	TGCAGCGTGTTAGGACTAGCGGGGGTTAGTTACGCTTCAGGCGCAGATACGCAGTATTTT
TRBV29-1	TRBD1	many	TRBJ1-2	CSAAVGGSVYGYTF	TGCAGCGCTGCGGTAGGGGGCAGCGTATATGGCTACACCTTC
TRBV21-1	NA	many	TRBJ2-1	CASSKGASDYNEQFF	TGTGCCAGCAGCAAAGGGGCTAGCGACTACAATGAGCAGTTCTTC
TRBV7-9	NA	NA	TRBJ2-1	CASSPGGTNYNEQFF	TGTGCCAGCAGCCCAGGGGGGACTAACTACAATGAGCAGTTCTTC
TRBV19	TRBD2	NA	TRBJ2-5	CASAEWVPSGRSPRETQYF	TGTGCCAGTGCCGAGTGGGTTCCGAGCGGGAGGTCCCCTCGAGAGACCCAGTACTTC
TRBV4-3	NA	many	TRBJ2-7	CASSQDIGGPEQYF	TGCGCCAGCAGCCAAGATATCGGGGGTCCCGAGCAGTACTTC
TRBV4-1	TRBD2	many	TRBJ2-1	CASSPSSGGAYNEQFF	TGCGCCAGCAGCCCCAGTAGCGGGGGGGCCTATAATGAGCAGTTCTTC
TRBV9	TRBD2	NA	TRBJ2-3	CASSVEVAGSTDTQYF	TGTGCCAGCAGCGTAGAGGTAGCGGGGTCCACAGATACGCAGTATTTT
TRBV7-6	TRBD2	many	TRBJ2-2	CASSLTGGLAGTGELFF	TGTGCCAGCAGCCTAACCGGAGGACTAGCGGGGACCGGGGAGCTGTTTTTT
TRBV12-3/TRBV12-4	NA	many	TRBJ2-2	CASSLSDDLELFFF	NA
TRBV5-1	NA	many	TRBJ1-2	CASSLEGVLNYGYTF	TGCGCCAGCAGCTTGGAAGGGGTGCTTAACTATGGCTACACCTTC
TRBV29-1	NA	NA	TRBJ2-7	CSVEDPTGSDYEQYF	TGCAGCGTTGAAGATCCAACGGGTTCTGACTACGAGCAGTACTTC
TRBV5-1	NA	NA	TRBJ2-7	CASSLAGSREQYF	TGCGCCAGCAGCTTGGCCGGATCGAGGGAGCAGTACTTC
TRBV15	NA	many	TRBJ2-7	CATSRVTGTSYEQYF	TGTGCCACCAGCAGAGTTACCGGGACTTCCTACGAGCAGTACTTC
TRBV4-1	TRBD1	many	TRBJ2-7	CASSVGQDTYEQYF	TGCGCCAGCAGCGTGGGACAGGACACCTACGAGCAGTACTTC
TRBV11-2	NA	many	TRBJ1-1	CASSPQPPETGNTEAFF	TGTGCCAGCAGCCCCCAGCCTCCCGAGACAGGGAACACTGAAGCTTTCTTT
TRBV29-1	NA	many	TRBJ2-6	CSVVGGGSGANVLTF	TGCAGCGTTGTCGGTGGGGGCTCTGGGGCCAACGTCCTGACTTTC
TRBV18	TRBD1	many	TRBJ2-1	CASSPPGQTYNEQFF	TGTGCCAGCTCACCGCCGGGACAGACATACAATGAGCAGTTCTTC
TRBV15	TRBD1	many	TRBJ2-7	CATSTGRGQYEQYF	TGTGCCACCAGCACGGGAAGGGGGCAATACGAGCAGTACTTC
TRBV7-9	NA	NA	TRBJ2-1	CASSAWGRSSYNEQFF	TGTGCCAGCAGCGCCTGGGGCCGTAGCTCCTACAATGAGCAGTTCTTC
TRBV20-1	TRBD1	NA	TRBJ2-5	CSVTGGRETQYF	TGCAGTGTCACAGGGGGCCGGGAGACCCAGTACTTC
TRBV7-9	TRBD1	NA	TRBJ1-1	CASSSGQGAVKITEAFF	TGTGCCAGCAGCTCGGGACAGGGGGCTGTCAAGATCACTGAAGCTTTCTTT
TRBV12-3/TRBV12-4	NA	many	TRBJ2-3	CASSSRELGTDTQYF	TGTGCCAGCAGTTCTCGGGAGTTGGGCACAGATACGCAGTATTTT
TRBV7-9	TRBD1	many	TRBJ2-1	CASSLGTGEDNEQFF	TGTGCCAGCAGCTTAGGGACAGGGGAAGACAATGAGCAGTTCTTC
TRBV7-8	TRBD2	many	TRBJ2-1	CASSWGLAFQSYNEQFF	TGTGCCAGCAGCTGGGGACTAGCCTTTCAATCCTACAATGAGCAGTTCTTC
TRBV14	NA	few	TRBJ1-1	CASSQISGLNTEAFF	TGTGCCAGCAGCCAAATAAGCGGCTTGAACACTGAAGCTTTCTTT
TRBV18	NA	many	TRBJ2-7	CASSPGGATYEQYF	TGTGCCAGCTCACCGGGGGGGGCCACCTACGAGCAGTACTTC
TRBV12-3/TRBV12-4	TRBD1	many	TRBJ1-5	CASSNGQAHSNQPQHF	TGTGCCAGCAGCAACGGACAGGCCCATAGCAATCAGCCCCAGCATTTT
TRBV7-9	NA	many	TRBJ2-7	CASSSVNYYEQYF	TGTGCCAGCAGCTCCGTAAATTACTACGAGCAGTACTTC
TRBV12-3/TRBV12-4	NA	many	TRBJ2-1	CASSLVFGGAAFYSYNEQFF	TGTGCCAGCAGTTTAGTATTTGGGGGGGCGGCGTTTTACTCCTACAATGAGCAGTTCTTC
TRBV7-9	TRBD1	many	TRBJ1-2	CASSLDQAGGNGYTF	TGTGCCAGCAGCTTAGACCAAGCAGGGGGCAATGGCTACACCTTC
TRBV12-3/TRBV12-4	NA	medium-sized	TRBJ2-5	CASSPSQGETQYF	TGTGCCAGCAGTCCTTCCCAGGGGGAGACCCAGTACTTC
TRBV7-9	TRBD2	many	TRBJ2-1	CASSPSGGALGPYNEQFF	TGTGCCAGCAGCCCTAGCGGGGGGGCCTTAGGGCCCTACAATGAGCAGTTCTTC
TRBV24-1	NA	NA	TRBJ2-3	CATSDGGHTDTQYF	TGTGCCACCAGTGACGGGGGACACACAGATACGCAGTATTTT
TRBV7-3	NA	many	TRBJ2-1	CASSLDRSNEQFF	TGTGCCAGCAGCTTGGACCGGTCCAATGAGCAGTTCTTC
TRBV15	TRBD1	many	TRBJ1-6	CATSRYLTGGDSPLHF	TGTGCCACCAGCAGATACTTGACAGGGGGGGATTCACCCCTCCACTTT
TRBV12-3/TRBV12-4	NA	NA	TRBJ2-3	CASSSTGAGTDTQYF	TGTGCCAGCAGTTCTACAGGAGCAGGGACAGATACGCAGTATTTT
TRBV20-1	NA	many	TRBJ2-2	CSAISENTGELFF	TGCAGTGCTATTAGCGAGAACACCGGGGAGCTGTTTTTT
TRBV12-3/TRBV12-4	NA	many	TRBJ1-1	CASSLGDQTEAFF	TGTGCCAGCAGTCTGGGGGATCAAACTGAAGCTTTCTTT
TRBV5-1	NA	many	TRBJ1-2	CASSGRQSGYTF	TGCGCCAGCAGCGGAAGACAGAGCGGCTACACCTTC
TRBV7-2	NA	many	TRBJ2-3	CASSIPRASWADTQYF	TGTGCCAGCAGCATCCCTCGAGCCTCCTGGGCAGATACGCAGTATTTT
TRBV6-2/TRBV6-3	TRBD1	many	TRBJ1-5	CASSRQGASNQPQHF	TGTGCCAGCAGTCGACAGGGGGCCAGCAATCAGCCCCAGCATTTT
TRBV7-8	NA	many	TRBJ2-7	CASSLTVLREQYF	TGTGCCAGCAGCTTAACGGTACTTCGGGAGCAGTACTTC
TRBV29-1	NA	many	TRBJ2-2	CSAQDTAHTGELFF	TGCAGCGCCCAGGACACCGCTCACACCGGGGAGCTGTTTTTT
TRBV20-1	NA	NA	TRBJ1-6	CSAPPGTGNSPLHF	TGCAGTGCCCCGCCAGGGACGGGAAACTCACCCCTCCACTTT
TRBV28	TRBD1	many	TRBJ2-1	CASSPDRWFNEQFF	TGTGCCAGCAGCCCGGACAGGTGGTTCAATGAGCAGTTCTTC
TRBV29-1	TRBD1	NA	TRBJ2-3	CSGRDREPDTQYF	TGCAGCGGGCGGGACAGGGAACCAGATACGCAGTATTTT
TRBV7-2	TRBD1	many	TRBJ2-7	CASSFYDRAAYEQYF	TGTGCCAGCAGTTTTTATGACAGGGCCGCCTACGAGCAGTACTTC